The entry below describes one T cell receptor beta chain. V was pared by 0 bases and J by 6 bases, with 7 bases of the junction left unmatched. The CDR3 covers 15 residues. The protocol was immunoSEQ multiplex PCR, while the TCRdb copy is restricted to in-frame clones and leaves out a portion. The sample has 250,000 to 300,000 clones, approximately 89% seen once; the top ten hold about 2.2%. This record comes from a study of blood T cell repertoires in COVID-19. The clonotype comes from a woman aged 30 to 39 with COVID-19, enrolled during active disease. The chain employs TRBV23-1 and TRBJ2-7, with 8 bases identical to TRBD1. TRBV23-1 is an open reading frame whose function is uncertain. The sequenced material came from peripheral blood. The CDR3, as DNA: TGCGCCAGCAGTCAATCATGGACAGGGAACGGCGAGCAGTACTTC. The encoded protein is CASSQSWTGNGEQYF.